The clone carrying this TCR beta chain was counted only a few times. V lost 5 bases to trimming and J lost 3 bases, with 10 bases between them. CDR3 length: 13 residues. Germline V gives CDR1 MNHEY, CDR2 SVGEGT. The data stem from a study of blood T cells in healthy people across ages. They isolated at least 6.5 million PBMCs from each sample. The total RNA that was extracted per sample amounted to at least 6 micrograms. The use of a sample-barcoded 5' primer and a J-beta primer mix characterized a second PCR of roughly 6 to 11 cycles. TCRdb redid the calling of the 5' RACE reads with MiXCR, one entry per CDR3 protein. The data hold roughly 1.5 million distinct CDR3 sequences, with approximately 42% observed a single time.

The rearrangement uses TRBV6-2 or TRBV6-3 and TRBJ1-1; D unclear. Sequenced: blood. The sequence derives from a woman aged 18-30 years in good health. CDR3 sequence (DNA): TGTGCCAGCAGTATCCGACCCGACACTGAAGCTTTCTTT. Amino acids: CASSIRPDTEAFF.